Below are 26 T cell receptor beta chains sequenced from a single sample in a study of shared clonotypes between healthy human individuals. Profiling relied on immunoSEQ multiplex PCR, and the TCRdb table lists in-frame clones only, not all of them. The data show around 2,000,000 clones, roughly 96% seen once. The sequencing input was naive CD4+ T cells sorted from blood. Subset given: CD45RA+ positively selected. These receptors were collected from a man aged 18 to 29 in good health.

The chain employs TRBV4-1 and TRBJ2-3, with D perhaps matching TRBD2 (9 bases). Germline CDR1 reads MGHRA; CDR2 reads YSYEKL. The CDR3 contains 19 residues. V lost 4 bases and J lost 0, with 23 bases in between. The CDR3 sequence: CASSPSGTGGGDSTDTQYF. The CDR3 coding sequence is TGCGCCAGCAGCCCCTCCGGGACAGGCGGGGGGGATAGCACAGATACGCAGTATTTT.

The chain links TRBV4-1 to TRBJ1-1; D is possibly TRBD1 (5 bases). The ends were cut back, 4 bases at V and 4 bases at J, with 19 bases in the middle. This CDR3 spans 16 amino acids. The germline gives CDR1 MGHRA, CDR2 YSYEKL. The DNA for the CDR3 is TGCGCCAGCAGCCGGGAAGGACGGGGGTTGAGCACTGAAGCTTTCTTT. Protein sequence: CASSREGRGLSTEAFF.

In this sample, this clone turned up a few times. The chain recombines TRBV6-5 with TRBJ1-2; the D is unclear. Germline CDR1 is MNHEY and CDR2 is SVGAGI. With 2 bases removed from V and 7 bases from J, the gap between germline ends came to 5 bases. The CDR3 spans 11 residues. The CDR3 DNA follows: TGTGCCAGCAGTTACGGACGTGGCTACACCTTC. This encodes CASSYGRGYTF.

The rearrangement joins TRBV28 to TRBJ2-7; 8 bases fit TRBD1. The length of the CDR3 is 13 residues. The germline V gene encodes CDR1 MDHEN and CDR2 SYDVKM. V was clipped by 5 bases and J by 6 bases; unmatched bases: 6. The CDR3 DNA follows: TGTGCCAGCAGTGCGATACAGGGGGGCGAGCAGTACTTC. The encoded protein is CASSAIQGGEQYF.

The chain couples TRBV14 to TRBJ2-3; TRBD1 matches 9 bases. The germline V gene encodes CDR1 SGHDN and CDR2 FVKESK. With V trimmed by 2 bases and J by 7 bases, 4 bases remained unmatched. The CDR3 is 14 residues long. CDR3 sequence: CASSQMDRGYTQYF. CDR3 nucleotide sequence: TGTGCCAGCAGCCAAATGGACAGGGGATATACGCAGTATTTT.

A remark on this clone: Sequence at one end of the junction differs from germline and may be a read error. This chain connects TRBV7-7 to TRBJ2-2; TRBD1 matches at 8 bases. This CDR3 has 15 amino acids. CDR1 is SSHAT and CDR2 is FNYEAQ in the germline V gene (reference sequence). CDR3 sequence (DNA): TGTGCTAGCAGCCTGGACAGGGACCTAGCCGGGGAGCTGTTTTTT. Amino acid sequence: CASSLDRDLAGELFF.

V is TRBV11-2 and J is TRBJ2-1; the match to TRBD2 covers 9 bases. Germline CDR1 is SGHAT and CDR2 is FQNNGV. The CDR3 consists of 15 residues. The junction had 3 bases not matched to a gene; V was cut back by 4 bases and J by 2 bases. Written as DNA, the CDR3 is TGTGCCAGCAGCTCCATAGCGGGAGCCTACAATGAGCAGTTCTTC. Translated: CASSSIAGAYNEQFF.

This clone was counted a single time. V usage is TRBV5-1 and J usage is TRBJ2-3; D ambiguous. The CDR3 has 16 residues. V lost 4 bases to trimming and J lost 2 bases, with 17 bases between them. The germline CDR1 and CDR2 sequences are SGHRS and YFSETQ. The chain's CDR3 is CASSPEPVRSTDTQYF. CDR3 DNA: TGCGCCAGCAGCCCCGAACCAGTTCGGTCCACAGATACGCAGTATTTT.

The chain couples TRBV7-2 to TRBJ2-2; 8 positions match TRBD1. V lost 2 bases to trimming and J lost 4 bases; unmatched junction nucleotides: 3. There are 15 residues in the CDR3. The germline V gene has CDR1 SGHTA and CDR2 FQGNSA. In nucleotides, the CDR3 is TGTGCCAGCAGCTTATACAGGGGGGTCACCGGGGAGCTGTTTTTT. Translating it yields CASSLYRGVTGELFF.

On this clone itself: Other DNA sequences in the sample encode the same CDR3. The gene calls are TRBV18 and TRBJ1-2, with D possibly matching TRBD1 (6 bases). Germline CDR1 reads KGHSH; CDR2 reads LQKENI. The CDR3 totals 14 residues. Trimming cost V 1 base and J 2 bases, with 8 bases left between them. CDR3: CASSPQGQNYGYTF. The DNA for the CDR3 is TGTGCCAGCTCACCACAGGGACAAAACTATGGCTACACCTTC.

This clone was recorded only once. Other DNA sequences in the sample encode the same CDR3. This chain joins TRBV30 and TRBJ2-5; D is ambiguous. There are 11 residues in the CDR3. Looked up from germline, CDR1 is GTSNPN and CDR2 is SVGIG (reference sequence). Trimming removed 1 base at V and 3 bases at J, with 3 bases between. The DNA for the CDR3 is TGTGCCTGGAGTGCCAAAGAGACCCAGTACTTC. Translation: CAWSAKETQYF.

The rearrangement links TRBV25-1 to TRBJ1-2, with 7 bases fitting TRBD1. There are 13 residues in the CDR3. CDR1 and CDR2 (germline): MGHDK, SYGVNS. The junction had 1 base not matched to a gene; V was cut back by 2 bases and J by 4 bases. CDR3 coding DNA: TGTGCCAGCAGTGAAGGGACAGTCTATGGCTACACCTTC. Its translation is CASSEGTVYGYTF.

This chain uses TRBV4-3 with TRBJ2-5, with a possible D match to TRBD1 (5 bases). V lost 2 bases to trimming and J lost 4 bases, with 14 bases between them. This CDR3 region has 15 residues. The germline CDR1 and CDR2 sequences are LGHNA and YSLEER. This CDR3 reads CASSQNRMGRETQYF. For the CDR3, the DNA is TGCGCCAGCAGCCAAAACAGGATGGGGCGAGAGACCCAGTACTTC.

The rearrangement uses TRBV6-1 and TRBJ2-3; no clear D. The CDR3 has 14 amino acids. Germline V gene lookup returns CDR1 MNHNS and CDR2 SASEGT. Trimming cost V 3 bases and J 6 bases, with 13 bases left between them. The CDR3 is CASSDRNSQDTQYF. In DNA, the CDR3 is TGTGCCAGCAGTGATCGCAACTCCCAGGATACGCAGTATTTT.

This chain joins TRBV5-1 and TRBJ2-7, with D tentatively TRBD2 (5 bases). Germline CDR1 reads SGHRS; CDR2 reads YFSETQ. The CDR3 totals 15 residues. V lost 4 bases and J 2 bases, leaving 16 bases between the germline ends. In nucleotides, the CDR3 is TGCGCCAGCAGCCCAACTTGGACTCTACCCTACGAGCAGTACTTC. Its translation is CASSPTWTLPYEQYF.

This chain links TRBV6-6 with TRBJ2-1; the D is unclear. CDR1 is MNHNY and CDR2 is SVGAGI in the germline V gene (reference sequence). The CDR3 extends over 15 amino acids. V lost 2 bases, J lost 6 bases, and 14 bases lay in between. The CDR3 DNA is TGTGCCAGCAGTTACCGTGGAGCCCTTTCCAATGAGCAGTTCTTC. It translates to CASSYRGALSNEQFF.

The chain employs TRBV7-9 and TRBJ2-5; D gene ambiguous. The germline V gene encodes CDR1 SEHNR and CDR2 FQNEAQ (reference sequence). The CDR3 extends over 14 amino acids. The V and J ends lost 2 bases and 5 bases respectively, with 12 bases between them. The chain's CDR3 is CASSLKVLGETQYF. DNA of the CDR3: TGTGCCAGCAGCTTAAAGGTGCTAGGGGAGACCCAGTACTTC.

This rearrangement joins TRBV19 to TRBJ2-1, with D hard to call. Trimming left V 2 bases short and J 5 bases short, with 10 bases between. Germline V lookup: CDR1 LNHDA, CDR2 SQIVND (reference sequence). The CDR3 covers 14 residues. The CDR3 region has the DNA TGTGCCAGTAGTATATCTTCACGCCACAATGAGCAGTTCTTC. It specifies CASSISSRHNEQFF.

The chain links TRBV29-1 to TRBJ1-2; D gene ambiguous. Trimming left V 4 bases short and J 7 bases short, with 13 bases between. The germline gives CDR1 SQVTM, CDR2 ANQGSEA. The length of the CDR3 is 12 residues. As DNA, the CDR3 is TGCAGCGTTGCTCGGGGTTTCGGTGGCTACACCTTC. Encoded protein: CSVARGFGGYTF.

This clone showed up just a few times. The chain joins TRBV2 to TRBJ2-7; TRBD2 might be the D (5 bases). V lost 1 base and J 6 bases, leaving 16 bases between the germline ends. CDR1 SNHLY and CDR2 FYNNEI come from the germline V gene. The CDR3 covers 15 residues. CDR3 amino acids: CASSEVGHVRGEQYF. CDR3 in DNA: TGTGCCAGCAGTGAAGTGGGCCACGTACGGGGCGAGCAGTACTTC.

The chain has TRBV2 and TRBJ1-1; D perhaps matches TRBD1 (6 bases). The CDR3 sequence is 14 residues long. Germline V lookup: CDR1 SNHLY, CDR2 FYNNEI. Trimming removed 6 bases at V and 1 base at J, with 12 bases between. The DNA for the CDR3 is TGTGCCAGCAGCCGAACAGGGTCGAACACTGAAGCTTTCTTT. This sequence encodes CASSRTGSNTEAFF.

The J gene is TRBJ1-4, the V gene TRBV19, with TRBD1 identical over 7 bases. Germline values: CDR1 LNHDA, CDR2 SQIVND (reference sequence). Trimming removed 4 bases from V and 4 bases from J; junction bases left unmatched: 3. CDR3 size: 14 residues. Here the CDR3 reads CASSTGQHNEKLFF. The CDR3 coding sequence is TGTGCCAGTAGTACGGGACAGCATAATGAAAAACTGTTTTTT.

This chain links TRBV7-9 with TRBJ1-4; D not certain. Trimming took off 2 bases at V and 5 bases at J, with 9 bases between the two ends. The germline V gene encodes CDR1 SEHNR and CDR2 FQNEAQ (reference sequence). CDR3 length: 14 amino acids. The CDR3 loop is CASSLNGPNEKLFF. CDR3 DNA sequence: TGTGCCAGCAGCTTAAACGGACCAAATGAAAAACTGTTTTTT. The full variable domain, its missing parts supplied by reference TRBV7-9 and TRBJ1-4, is DTGVSQNPRHKITKRGQNVTFRCDPISEHNRLYWYRQTLGQGPEFLTYFQNEAQLEKSRLLSDRFSAERPKGSFSTLEIQRTEQGDSAMYLCASSLNGPNEKLFFGSGTQLSVL.

V is TRBV6-1 and J is TRBJ1-5; 8 bases match TRBD1. J gave up 2 bases and V 5 bases, and 5 bases lay outside the gene matches. The germline gives CDR1 MNHNS, CDR2 SASEGT. CDR3 size: 15 residues. DNA for the CDR3: TGTGCCAGCAGTCGCGACAGGGGCGGCAATCAGCCCCAGCATTTT. Its protein is CASSRDRGGNQPQHF.

This chain uses TRBV18 with TRBJ2-2; no reliable D call. The CDR3 loop spans 12 amino acids. Germline V gene lookup returns CDR1 KGHSH and CDR2 LQKENI. V lost 5 bases, J lost 4 bases, and 5 bases lay in between. The CDR3 bases are TGTGCCAGCTCAACCACCACCGGGGAGCTGTTTTTT. The encoded protein is CASSTTTGELFF.

The J gene is TRBJ2-3, the V gene TRBV10-3, with D hard to call. With 7 bases removed from V and 2 bases from J, the gap between germline ends came to 10 bases. This CDR3 has 13 amino acids. CDR1 is ENHRY, CDR2 SYGVKD, per germline. The CDR3 coding sequence is TGTGCCATCACCAGCTTTATCACAGATACGCAGTATTTT. Its translation is CAITSFITDTQYF.